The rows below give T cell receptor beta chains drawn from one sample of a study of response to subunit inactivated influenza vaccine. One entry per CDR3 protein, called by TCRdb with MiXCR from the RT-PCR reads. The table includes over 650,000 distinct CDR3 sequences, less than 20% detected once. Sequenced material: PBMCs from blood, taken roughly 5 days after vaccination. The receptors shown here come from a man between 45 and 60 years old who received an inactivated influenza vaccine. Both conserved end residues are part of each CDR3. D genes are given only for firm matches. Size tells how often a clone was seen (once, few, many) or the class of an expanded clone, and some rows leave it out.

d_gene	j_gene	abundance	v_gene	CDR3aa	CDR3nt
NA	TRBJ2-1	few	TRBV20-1	CSVWVPGLLSDEQFF	TGCAGTGTTTGGGTCCCGGGACTTCTCTCGGATGAGCAGTTCTTC
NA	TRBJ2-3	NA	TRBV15	CATSRATPGVDTQYF	TGTGCCACCAGCAGAGCTACCCCGGGGGTCGATACGCAGTATTTT
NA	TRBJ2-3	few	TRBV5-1	CASSPPDSRGTDTQYF	TGCGCCAGCAGCCCCCCCGACTCCCGAGGCACAGATACGCAGTATTTT
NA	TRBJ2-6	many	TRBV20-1	CSARPFTRAGANVLTF	TGCAGTGCTAGGCCCTTTACCAGGGCTGGGGCCAACGTCCTGACTTTC
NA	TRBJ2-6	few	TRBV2	CASNVDTGANVLTF	TGTGCCAGCAACGTCGACACTGGGGCCAACGTCCTGACTTTC
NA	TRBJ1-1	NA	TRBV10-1	CASSERAEGTEAFF	TGCGCCAGCAGTGAACGTGCGGAGGGGACTGAAGCTTTCTTT
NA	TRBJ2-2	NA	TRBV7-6	CASSLVGRVTGELFF	TGTGCCAGCAGCTTAGTCGGCAGGGTCACCGGGGAGCTGTTTTTT
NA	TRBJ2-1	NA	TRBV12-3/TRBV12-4	CASSLGSSKVNEQFF	TGTGCCAGCAGTTTAGGTTCCTCGAAGGTTAATGAGCAGTTCTTC
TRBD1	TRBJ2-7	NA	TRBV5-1	CASSSVGTGGQEQYF	TGCGCCAGCAGTTCCGTCGGGACAGGGGGTCAGGAGCAGTACTTC
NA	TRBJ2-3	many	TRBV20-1	CSAHRLSTQYF	TGCAGTGCTCACAGACTAAGTACGCAGTATTTT
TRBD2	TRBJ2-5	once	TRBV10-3	CAISEANSGGVSQYF	TGTGCCATCAGTGAGGCGAACTCCGGGGGGGTGTCCCAGTACTTC
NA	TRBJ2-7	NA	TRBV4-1	CASSQDIGRETLEQYF	TGCGCCAGCAGCCAAGATATTGGTCGGGAGACCCTCGAGCAGTACTTC
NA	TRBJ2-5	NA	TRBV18	CASSPDGFETQYF	TGTGCCAGCTCACCAGACGGCTTCGAGACCCAGTACTTC
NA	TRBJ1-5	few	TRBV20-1	CSAKRGIKQPQHF	TGCAGTGCTAAGCGGGGGATCAAGCAGCCCCAGCATTTT
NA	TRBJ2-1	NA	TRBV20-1	CSASWVSHNEQFF	TGCAGTGCTAGTTGGGTAAGCCACAATGAGCAGTTCTTC
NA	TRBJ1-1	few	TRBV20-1	CSASYPYMNTEAFF	TGCAGTGCTAGCTACCCTTACATGAACACTGAAGCTTTCTTT
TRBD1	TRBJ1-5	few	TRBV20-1	CSASDILDRPSNQPQHF	TGCAGTGCTAGCGATATATTGGACAGGCCTAGCAATCAGCCCCAGCATTTT
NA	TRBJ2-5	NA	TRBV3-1	CASSLEGAVTIQETQYF	TGTGCCAGCAGCCTGGAAGGGGCAGTCACAATCCAAGAGACCCAGTACTTC
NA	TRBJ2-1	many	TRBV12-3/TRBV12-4	CASSSQRGMTQFF	TGTGCCAGCAGTTCCCAACGGGGAATGACACAGTTCTTC
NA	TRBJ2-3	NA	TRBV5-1	CASSLGVTASTDTQYF	TGCGCCAGCAGCCTGGGGGTGACGGCTAGCACAGATACGCAGTATTTT
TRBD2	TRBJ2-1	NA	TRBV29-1	CSVDSGSFVEQFF	TGCAGCGTTGACAGCGGGAGTTTCGTTGAGCAGTTCTTC
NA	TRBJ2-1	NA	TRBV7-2	CASSPEPGVSEQFF	TGTGCCAGCAGCCCCGAACCTGGAGTCAGTGAGCAGTTCTTC
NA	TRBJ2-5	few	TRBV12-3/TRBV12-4	CASSFTQGETQYF	TGTGCCAGCAGTTTCACCCAGGGGGAGACCCAGTACTTC
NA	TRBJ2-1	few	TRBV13	CASSFSWGPWDEQFF	TGTGCCAGCAGCTTTTCGTGGGGCCCATGGGATGAGCAGTTCTTC
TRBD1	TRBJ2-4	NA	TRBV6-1	CATRLDRFSVQYF	TGTGCCACCCGTCTGGACAGGTTTTCCGTTCAGTACTTC
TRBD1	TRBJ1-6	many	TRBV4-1	CASSQELVSGGSPLHF	TGCGCCAGCAGCCAAGAATTGGTTTCAGGGGGTTCACCCCTCCACTTT
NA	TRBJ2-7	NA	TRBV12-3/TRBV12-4	CASSSGGGSPYEQYF	TGTGCCAGCAGTTCAGGGGGGGGGTCCCCCTACGAGCAGTACTTC
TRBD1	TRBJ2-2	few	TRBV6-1	CASNAAGGAGTGELFF	TGTGCCAGCAATGCGGCAGGGGGCGCCGGCACCGGGGAGCTGTTTTTT
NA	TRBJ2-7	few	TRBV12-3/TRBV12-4	CASGRGQQTYEQYF	TGTGCCAGCGGGAGGGGACAGCAGACCTACGAGCAGTACTTC
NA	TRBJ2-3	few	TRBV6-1	CASSEEGQGSRTDTQYF	TGTGCCAGCAGTGAAGAGGGCCAGGGATCCCGCACAGATACGCAGTATTTT
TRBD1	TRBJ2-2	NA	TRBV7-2	CASSRTGQAGELFF	TGTGCCAGCAGCCGGACAGGGCAGGCCGGGGAGCTGTTTTTT
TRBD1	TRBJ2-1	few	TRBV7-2	CASRPDRASYNEQFF	TGTGCCAGCAGACCTGACAGGGCCTCCTACAATGAGCAGTTCTTC
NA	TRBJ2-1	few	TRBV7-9	CASSPAGQSNEQFF	TGTGCCAGCAGCCCCGCGGGACAGAGCAATGAGCAGTTCTTC
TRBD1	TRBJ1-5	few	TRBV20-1	CSARDPDRAPNQPQHF	TGCAGTGCTAGAGACCCTGACAGGGCCCCCAATCAGCCCCAGCATTTT
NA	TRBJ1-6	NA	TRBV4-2	CASSQDPDSPLHF	TGTGCCAGCAGCCAAGATCCTGATTCACCCCTCCACTTT
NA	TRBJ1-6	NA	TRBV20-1	CSARSAGVYNSPLHF	TGCAGTGCTAGATCGGCAGGGGTCTATAATTCACCCCTCCACTTT
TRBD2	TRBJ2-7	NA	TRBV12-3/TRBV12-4	CASSSHLRPGLAGGSYEQYF	TGTGCCAGCAGTTCGCACCTACGACCGGGACTAGCGGGAGGGTCCTACGAGCAGTACTTC
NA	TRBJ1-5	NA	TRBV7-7	CASMFGGDDKGNQPQHF	TGTGCCAGCATGTTTGGGGGCGATGATAAGGGCAATCAGCCCCAGCATTTT
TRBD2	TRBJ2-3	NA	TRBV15	CATSRDGGYTDTQYF	TGTGCCACCAGCAGAGACGGGGGGTACACAGATACGCAGTATTTT
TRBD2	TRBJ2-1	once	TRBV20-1	CSADGTSGIPYNEQFF	TGCAGTGCCGACGGGACTAGCGGGATCCCCTACAATGAGCAGTTCTTC
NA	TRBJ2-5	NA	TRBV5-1	CASSLHPPQSQETQYF	TGCGCCAGCAGCCTACATCCCCCCCAGTCCCAAGAGACCCAGTACTTC
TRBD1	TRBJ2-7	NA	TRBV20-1	CSAIPGQGSYEQYF	TGCAGTGCGATACCGGGACAGGGCTCCTACGAGCAGTACTTC
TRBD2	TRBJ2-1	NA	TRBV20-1	CSADSSGRPAIWEQFF	TGCAGTGCTGACTCTAGCGGGAGGCCAGCCATCTGGGAGCAGTTCTTC
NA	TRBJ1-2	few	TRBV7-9	CASSPTIQSYGYTF	TGTGCCAGCAGCCCGACCATTCAATCCTATGGCTACACCTTC
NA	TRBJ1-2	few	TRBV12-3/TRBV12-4	CASTQSGHYGYTF	TGTGCCAGCACCCAGTCGGGACACTATGGCTACACCTTC
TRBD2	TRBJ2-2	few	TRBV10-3	CAISRTSPNTGELFF	TGTGCCATCAGTAGGACTAGTCCGAACACCGGGGAGCTGTTTTTT
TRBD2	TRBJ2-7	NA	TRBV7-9	CASSLASGSWSYEQYF	TGTGCCAGCAGCTTAGCTAGCGGGAGCTGGTCCTACGAGCAGTACTTC
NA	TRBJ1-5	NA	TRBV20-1	CSARSASPGSSQPQDF	TGCAGTGCTAGATCAGCCTCTCCCGGCAGTAGTCAGCCCCAGGATTTT
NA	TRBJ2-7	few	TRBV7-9	CASSWEIWPINGEQYF	TGTGCCAGCAGCTGGGAAATCTGGCCCATTAATGGGGAGCAGTACTTC
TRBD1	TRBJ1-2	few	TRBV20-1	CSAGDRAYGYTF	TGCAGTGCTGGGGACAGGGCCTATGGCTACACCTTC
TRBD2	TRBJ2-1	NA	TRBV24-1	CATSGTSGINEQFF	TGTGCCACCTCCGGGACTAGCGGGATTAATGAGCAGTTCTTC
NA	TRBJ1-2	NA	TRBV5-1	CASSLVGWGYTF	TGCGCCAGCAGCCTCGTCGGGTGGGGCTACACCTTC
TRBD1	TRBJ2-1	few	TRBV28	CASQPGQPGNEQFF	TGTGCCAGCCAACCGGGACAGCCTGGCAATGAGCAGTTCTTC
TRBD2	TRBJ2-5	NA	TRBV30	CAWTSGGYQETQYF	TGTGCCTGGACTAGCGGGGGGTACCAAGAGACCCAGTACTTC
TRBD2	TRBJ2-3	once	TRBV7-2	CASRQGLAGFTDTQYF	TGTGCCAGCAGACAAGGACTAGCGGGTTTCACAGATACGCAGTATTTT
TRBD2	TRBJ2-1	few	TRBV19	CASSTPGLAGQSPYNEQFF	TGTGCCAGTAGTACCCCGGGACTAGCGGGCCAGTCCCCCTACAATGAGCAGTTCTTC
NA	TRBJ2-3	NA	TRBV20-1	CSAPPEEDTQYF	TGCAGTGCTCCCCCCGAGGAAGATACGCAGTATTTT
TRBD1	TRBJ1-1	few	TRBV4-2	CASSQGASKDTEAFF	TGTGCCAGCAGTCAGGGGGCGAGTAAGGACACTGAAGCTTTCTTT